This T cell receptor beta chain is from a study of CD8 T cells in Susac syndrome. In blood CD8+ and CD4+ T cells, TCR beta underwent sequencing. Random-hexamer reverse transcription was applied to roughly 0.5 to 1 ug RNA. The TCR beta CDR3 was amplified by immunoSEQ multiplex PCR across 54 Vbeta, 13 Jbeta. TCRdb reanalysed the immunoSEQ multiplex PCR reads using MiXCR and keeps one entry per CDR3 protein. The repertoire holds fewer than 250,000 distinct CDR3 sequences, around 90% seen once, with over 0.1% in the top ten. The CDR3 loop spans 16 amino acids. V was clipped by 1 base and J by 7 bases; unmatched bases: 6. Germline-derived CDR1 and CDR2 are MGHRA and YSYEKL.

The V and J genes are TRBV4-1 and TRBJ2-1; 11 bases map to TRBD2. The TCR was taken from a human donor with multiple sclerosis. Sequenced input: CD8+ T cells from PBMCs. The CDR3 bases are TGCGCCAGCAGCCAAGTGCTAGCGGGAGGATCAAATGAGCAGTTCTTC. Amino acids: CASSQVLAGGSNEQFF.